This is a list of T cell receptor beta chains from one sample in a study of CD8+ T cells in alopecia areata. TCRdb keeps only in-frame clones here, not all; method: immunoSEQ multiplex PCR. The sample has 200,000 to 250,000 clones, approximately 57% seen once. The input for sequencing was CD4+ T cells sorted from blood, taken at week 4, from a patient treated with tofacitinib. All receptors come from a human donor with alopecia areata. CDR3s include the opening cysteine and the closing phenylalanine or tryptophan. The order of the fields is D gene, V gene, J gene, clone size, CDR3 protein, CDR3 DNA. The D gene is left open where the match is weak. For some rows the clone size is stated as once, few or many, or as a class when expanded; others skip it.

>TRBD2|TRBV11-2|TRBJ2-3|few
CASSSSGGPTDTQYF
TGTGCCAGCAGCTCCTCGGGGGGGCCGACAGATACGCAGTATTTT
>.|TRBV9|TRBJ1-1|.
CASSVGRLNTEAFF
TGTGCCAGCAGCGTAGGTCGGCTGAACACTGAAGCTTTCTTT
>.|TRBV29-1|TRBJ2-7|.
CSVKDGTHEQYF
TGCAGCGTTAAGGATGGGACCCACGAGCAGTACTTC
>.|TRBV6-5|TRBJ2-1|.
CASSLLGGEQFF
TGTGCCAGCAGCCTACTAGGGGGGGAGCAGTTCTTC
>.|TRBV29-1|TRBJ1-1|.
CSVVPGALSMNTEAFF
TGCAGCGTTGTCCCAGGGGCCCTTTCCATGAACACTGAAGCTTTCTTT
>.|TRBV6-5|TRBJ1-4|.
CASSYSRGFNEKLFF
TGTGCCAGCAGTTACTCGAGGGGGTTTAATGAAAAACTGTTTTTT
>.|TRBV30|TRBJ2-1|.
CAWSSQGASYNEQFF
TGTGCCTGGAGTTCACAGGGAGCTTCCTACAATGAGCAGTTCTTC
>TRBD1|TRBV29-1|TRBJ1-4|few
CSVGQGKSEKLFF
TGCAGCGTTGGACAGGGAAAAAGTGAAAAACTGTTTTTT
>.|TRBV13|TRBJ1-2|.
CASSLSGAPNYGYTF
TGTGCCAGCAGCTTAAGCGGGGCCCCTAACTATGGCTACACCTTC
>TRBD1|TRBV5-6|TRBJ1-6|.
CASRLTGFDSPLHF
TGTGCCAGCAGGCTGACAGGGTTTGACTCACCCCTCCACTTT
>TRBD2|TRBV10-3|TRBJ2-1|few
CAISDPSLAGGLREQFF
TGTGCCATCAGTGATCCGTCACTAGCGGGGGGCCTCCGGGAGCAGTTCTTC
>.|TRBV29-1|TRBJ1-2|.
CSVVRSNYGYTF
TGCAGCGTTGTAAGGAGTAACTATGGCTACACCTTC
>TRBD1|TRBV29-1|TRBJ1-1|few
CSVGYRGTGATEAFF
TGCAGCGTTGGTTACAGGGGGACAGGGGCCACTGAAGCTTTCTTT
>TRBD2|TRBV29-1|TRBJ2-3|few
CSVAPQTGTSGTDTQYF
TGCAGCGTTGCCCCACAAACCGGGACTAGCGGCACAGATACGCAGTATTTT
>.|TRBV5-4|TRBJ1-2|.
CASTIQQVQRLYGYTF
TGTGCCAGCACCATACAACAGGTTCAACGCCTCTATGGCTACACCTTC
>TRBD1|TRBV30|TRBJ2-3|once
CAWSPGTDSTDTQYF
TGTGCCTGGAGTCCTGGGACAGATAGTACAGATACGCAGTATTTT
>.|TRBV11-3|TRBJ2-2|.
CASSPPGGELFF
TGTGCCAGCAGCCCCCCAGGCGGGGAGCTGTTTTTT
>.|TRBV21-1|TRBJ2-3|few
CASISGGTDTQYF
TGTGCCAGCATTAGCGGGGGGACAGATACGCAGTATTTT
>TRBD1|TRBV29-1|TRBJ1-1|.
CSVGTGEGTEAFF
TGCAGCGTGGGAACAGGGGAGGGGACTGAAGCTTTCTTT
>.|TRBV15|TRBJ1-4|few
CATSRGRGEKLFF
TGTGCCACCAGCAGAGGACGGGGTGAAAAACTGTTTTTT
>TRBD1|TRBV18|TRBJ2-1|.
CASSLGTASYNEQFF
TGTGCCAGCTCACTGGGGACAGCCTCCTACAATGAGCAGTTCTTC
>.|TRBV10-3|TRBJ2-5|.
CAISEGKTVGRETQYF
TGTGCCATCAGTGAGGGTAAAACGGTTGGTCGAGAGACCCAGTACTTC
>.|TRBV28|TRBJ1-2|once
CASSFRGGYTF
TGTGCCAGCAGTTTTAGGGGTGGCTACACCTTC
>.|TRBV30|TRBJ2-5|.
CAWSRRLDETQYF
TGTGCCTGGAGTCGCCGGCTTGACGAGACCCAGTACTTC
>TRBD1|TRBV11-2|TRBJ1-6|.
CASSLGDRGDSPLHF
TGTGCCAGCAGCTTAGGGGACAGGGGTGATTCACCCCTCCACTTT
>.|TRBV7-2|TRBJ2-2|few
CASSPLGRANTGELFF
TGTGCCAGCAGCCCCTTGGGGCGGGCCAACACCGGGGAGCTGTTTTTT
>.|TRBV11-2|TRBJ1-6|.
CASSIGEGRSLHF
TGTGCCAGCAGCATCGGGGAGGGGCGCTCTCTCCACTTT
>.|TRBV4-3|TRBJ2-4|.
CASSQGVSQAKNIQYF
TGCGCCAGCAGCCAAGGCGTGAGTCAAGCCAAAAACATTCAGTACTTC
>TRBD1|TRBV6-5|TRBJ1-6|.
CASSRTGSNSPLHF
TGTGCCAGCAGTCGGACAGGGTCAAATTCACCCCTCCACTTT
>TRBD1|TRBV10-2|TRBJ2-1|few
CANGRGLPYNEQFF
TGCGCCAATGGCAGGGGGCTTCCCTACAATGAGCAGTTCTTC
>.|TRBV12-5|TRBJ1-2|.
CASGLSIGVNYGYTF
TGTGCTAGTGGTTTGTCCATAGGGGTTAACTATGGCTACACCTTC
>.|TRBV30|TRBJ2-7|.
CAWKGVGEQYF
TGTGCCTGGAAAGGAGTCGGCGAGCAGTACTTC
>.|TRBV15|TRBJ2-7|few
CATSARDGGGLTYEQYF
TGTGCCACCAGCGCCCGGGACGGAGGGGGCCTTACCTACGAGCAGTACTTC
>.|TRBV27|TRBJ1-1|.
CASSGTGRSRAFF
TGTGCCAGCAGTGGCACAGGGCGGTCTAGGGCTTTCTTT
>TRBD1|TRBV27|TRBJ2-1|.
CASSLPGQGNHNEQFF
TGTGCCAGCAGTTTGCCGGGACAGGGTAATCACAATGAGCAGTTCTTC
>TRBD1|TRBV7-2|TRBJ2-4|.
CASRQNTGTGLSKNIQYF
TGTGCCAGCAGGCAAAACACCGGGACAGGCTTATCCAAAAACATTCAGTACTTC
>.|TRBV7-2|TRBJ1-6|few
CASSSLLGGNSPLHF
TGTGCCAGCAGCTCCCTGTTGGGAGGTAATTCACCCCTCCACTTT
>TRBD2|TRBV4-3|TRBJ2-3|.
CASSQVRGGDTQYF
TGCGCCAGCAGCCAAGTGCGGGGGGGCGATACGCAGTATTTT
>.|TRBV29-1|TRBJ1-6|.
CSVGEGSPNSPLHF
TGCAGCGTTGGTGAGGGGTCACCAAATTCACCCCTCCACTTT